The 3 T cell receptor beta chains given below trace back to one sample, sequenced in a study of OX40 agonist ivuxolimab in advanced cancers. Measured with immunoSEQ multiplex PCR; TCRdb has only the in-frame clones, and not every one. The table includes about 73,000 clones, 85% to 90% detected once. Source: CD4+ or CD8+ T cells sorted from blood, taken in a trial of the OX40 agonist ivuxolimab. Every receptor here comes from an adult with an advanced solid tumor such as melanoma, head and neck, liver or kidney cancer.

The chain couples TRBV29-1 to TRBJ2-6; tentatively, D is TRBD2 (5 bases). The CDR3 sequence is 18 residues long. Trimming removed 6 bases from V and 0 bases from J, with 21 bases in between. Germline V gene sequence: CDR1 SQVTM, CDR2 ANQGSEA. CDR3 in amino acids: CSVAPAGQVISGANVLTF. The CDR3 DNA reads TGCAGCGTGGCCCCGGCGGGCCAGGTGATCTCTGGGGCCAACGTCCTGACTTTC.

The count of this clone is one. The rearrangement links TRBV13 to TRBJ2-1; the D gene is possibly TRBD1 (5 bases). The germline V and J ends were trimmed by 2 bases and 1 base, with 9 bases remaining between them. Germline CDR1 reads PRHDT; CDR2 reads FYEKMQ (reference sequence). The CDR3 is 15 amino acids. CDR3 nucleotide sequence: TGTGCCAGCAGCTTATCAGGGCATTCCTACAATGAGCAGTTCTTC. Amino acid sequence: CASSLSGHSYNEQFF.

This chain joins TRBV9 and TRBJ1-1; tentatively, D is TRBD1 (5 bases). The ends were cut back, 4 bases at V and 4 bases at J, with 17 bases in the middle. The CDR3 is made up of 15 amino acids. Germline CDR1 and CDR2: SGDLS and YYNGEE. The CDR3 loop is CASSPSGPRGTEAFF. CDR3 bases: TGTGCCAGCAGCCCGAGTGGTCCTAGGGGCACTGAAGCTTTCTTT.